Listed here are 7 T cell receptor beta chains from one sample, sequenced in a study of T cells in tuberculosis. Data came from immunoSEQ multiplex PCR; TCRdb stores just in-frame clones and leaves some out. The profile shows around 23,000 clones, around 85% of them singletons. Time point meaning: new active TB diagnosis, blood taken before or within 7 days of starting treatment. Sequenced here: PBMCs, sampled at tuberculosis diagnosis. Every receptor here comes from an adult with tuberculosis.

This clone came up a few times. The V call is TRBV10-2, the J call TRBJ1-2, with a weak D call TRBD1 (6 bases). CDR3 length: 13 amino acids. V gave up 2 bases and J gave up 4 bases, with 8 bases separating them. Germline V lookup: CDR1 WSHSY, CDR2 SAAADI. For the CDR3, the DNA is TGCGCCAGCAGTGAGGGCAGGGGCTATGGCTACACCTTC. Its protein is CASSEGRGYGYTF.

The chain joins TRBV5-4 to TRBJ2-1; D is unresolved. The V gene lost 4 bases and the J gene lost 0 bases, with 2 bases spanning the gap. The CDR3 extends over 12 amino acids. The germline gives CDR1 SGHNT, CDR2 YYREEE (reference sequence). Here the CDR3 reads CASSLSYNEQFF. The CDR3 DNA sequence: TGTGCCAGCAGCCTCTCCTACAATGAGCAGTTCTTC.

This chain joins TRBV9 and TRBJ1-2; TRBD1 aligns across 8 bases. This CDR3 comprises 16 residues. The V gene's germline CDR1 is SGDLS and CDR2 YYNGEE. V dropped 0 bases and J dropped 3; count of bases not matched to a gene: 7. In nucleotides, the CDR3 is TGTGCCAGCAGCGTAGACGTGACAGGGGCAGACTATGGCTACACCTTC. Its protein product is CASSVDVTGADYGYTF.

This clone was counted only a few times. This sequence joins TRBV6-5 and TRBJ1-2; D remains unclear. Trimming left V 2 bases short and J 2 bases short, with 12 bases between. The CDR3 loop spans 15 amino acids. Germline V gene sequence: CDR1 MNHEY, CDR2 SVGAGI. Here the CDR3 DNA reads TGTGCCAGCAGTTACGGCTTCTCCCCAAACTATGGCTACACCTTC. This codes for CASSYGFSPNYGYTF.

CDR3 sequence (DNA): TGTGCCAGCAGTACCGGGACTAGCGGATACAATGAGCAGTTCTTC. This gives the protein CASSTGTSGYNEQFF. The V gene is TRBV27, the J gene TRBJ2-1; TRBD2 matches at 11 bases. CDR1 is MNHEY, CDR2 SMNVEV, per germline (reference sequence). V gave up 5 bases and J gave up 4 bases; unmatched junction bases: 4. The CDR3 spans 15 residues.

This chain uses TRBV6-5 with TRBJ1-2, with TRBD1 identical over 11 bases. Germline V lookup: CDR1 MNHEY, CDR2 SVGAGI. The junction had 8 bases not matched to a gene; V was cut back by 4 bases and J by 4 bases. This CDR3 spans 16 amino acids. For the CDR3, the DNA is TGTGCCAGCAGTTCCATTAGGACAGGGGGCAGCTATGGCTACACCTTC. Its protein is CASSSIRTGGSYGYTF.

V gene TRBV10-2 combines with J gene TRBJ1-1; D perhaps matches TRBD1 (5 bases). Trimming took off 7 bases at V and 4 bases at J, with 13 bases between the two ends. CDR3 size: 13 residues. The germline gives CDR1 WSHSY, CDR2 SAAADI. The CDR3 here is CASTAGGGTEAFF. The CDR3 region has the DNA TGCGCCAGCACGGCGGGGGGAGGCACTGAAGCTTTCTTT.